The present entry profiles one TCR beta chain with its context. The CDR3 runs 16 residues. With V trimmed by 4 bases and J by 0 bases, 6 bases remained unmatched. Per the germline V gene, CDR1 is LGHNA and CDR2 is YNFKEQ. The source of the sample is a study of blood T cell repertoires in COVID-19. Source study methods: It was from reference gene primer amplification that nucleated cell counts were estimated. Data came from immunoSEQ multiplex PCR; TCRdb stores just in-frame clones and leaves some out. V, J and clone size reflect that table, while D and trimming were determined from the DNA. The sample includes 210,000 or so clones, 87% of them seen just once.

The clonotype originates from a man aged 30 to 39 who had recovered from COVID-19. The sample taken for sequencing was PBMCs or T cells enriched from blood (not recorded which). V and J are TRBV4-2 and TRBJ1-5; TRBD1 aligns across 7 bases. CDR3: CASSRGTDYSNQPQHF. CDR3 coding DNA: TGTGCCAGCAGCCGAGGGACAGATTATAGCAATCAGCCCCAGCATTTT.